One sample yielded the 6 T cell receptor beta chains listed below, sequenced in a study of blood T cell repertoires in COVID-19. Only in-frame clones appear in the TCRdb table, and some are missing; sequencing was by immunoSEQ multiplex PCR. Here the sample spans about 160,000 clones, over 60% being singletons. The sequenced sample consisted of peripheral blood. The source of these receptors is an elderly woman with acute or convalescent COVID-19.

CDR3 nucleotide sequence: TGTGCCACCCGATGGGCTAGCGAGGGAGAGACCCAGTACTTC. It translates to CATRWASEGETQYF. The chain has TRBV10-3 and TRBJ2-5; tentatively, D is TRBD2 (6 bases). The germline CDR1 and CDR2 sequences are ENHRY and SYGVKD. CDR3 length: 14 amino acids. Deletions cut 10 bases from V and 4 bases from J, with 19 bases between.

This chain connects TRBV6-5 to TRBJ1-2, with 8 bases matching TRBD1. Germline-derived CDR1 and CDR2 are MNHEY and SVGAGI. V gave up 6 bases and J gave up 8 bases; unmatched junction bases: 5. There are 12 residues in the CDR3. The CDR3 DNA reads TGTGCCAGCAGACAGGGGGGAGAAGGCTACACCTTC. Translation: CASRQGGEGYTF.

The chain employs TRBV27 and TRBJ1-1; no clear D. Germline CDR1 reads MNHEY; CDR2 reads SMNVEV (reference sequence). With 0 bases removed from V and 6 bases from J, the gap between germline ends came to 11 bases. The CDR3 has 14 residues. CDR3: CASSLSWGAAEAFF. CDR3 coding DNA: TGTGCCAGCAGTTTATCCTGGGGAGCGGCTGAAGCTTTCTTT.

The chain combines TRBV29-1 with TRBJ1-4; TRBD1 matches 7 bases. The ends lost 8 bases at V and 3 bases at J; junction bases unmatched: 6. In germline, CDR1 is SQVTM, CDR2 ANQGSEA. The CDR3 runs to 13 residues. DNA of the CDR3: TGCAGCTCCCGACAGGGCGCTAATGAAAAACTGTTTTTT. This sequence encodes CSSRQGANEKLFF. The variable domain in full, with the rest retrieved from reference TRBV29-1 and TRBJ1-4, is SAVISQKPSRDICQRGTSLTIQCQVDSQVTMMFWYRQQPGQSLTLIATANQGSEATYESGFVIDKFPISRPNLTFSTLTVSNMSPEDSSIYLCSSRQGANEKLFFGSGTQLSVL.

The chain is built from TRBV7-2 and TRBJ1-4, with a weak D call TRBD1 (6 bases). Deletions cut 5 bases from V and 8 bases from J, with 18 bases between. The CDR3 has 15 amino acids. The germline V gene has CDR1 SGHTA and CDR2 FQGNSA. CDR3 residues: CASSRLGAGEEKLFF. The CDR3 coding sequence is TGTGCCAGCAGCCGCCTCGGTGCAGGGGAGGAAAAACTGTTTTTT. Combining the CDR3 with reference TRBV7-2 and TRBJ1-4 gives the whole variable domain GAGVSQSPSNKVTEKGKDVELRCDPISGHTALYWYRQSLGQGLEFLIYFQGNSAPDKSGLPSDRFSAERTGGSVSTLTIQRTQQEDSAVYLCASSRLGAGEEKLFFGSGTQLSVL.

This clone has just a few counts. The chain uses TRBV7-9 and TRBJ1-6; 7 nucleotides align to TRBD1. Germline values: CDR1 SEHNR, CDR2 FQNEAQ (reference sequence). The CDR3 covers 16 residues. The J segment lost 4 bases and the V segment lost 1 base, leaving 4 bases of the junction unmatched. CDR3 loop: CASSLGQGIYNSPLHF. For the CDR3, the DNA is TGTGCCAGCAGCTTAGGACAGGGCATATATAATTCACCCCTCCACTTT. The complete variable domain, with remaining parts taken from reference TRBV7-9 and TRBJ1-6, reads DTGVSQNPRHKITKRGQNVTFRCDPISEHNRLYWYRQTLGQGPEFLTYFQNEAQLEKSRLLSDRFSAERPKGSFSTLEIQRTEQGDSAMYLCASSLGQGIYNSPLHFGNGTRLTVT.